This TCR beta chain derives from a study of human T cells and chemical hapten exposure. Study at large: Each patient's scalp received weekly diphenylcyclopropenone throughout the approximately 25-week study. Patients, a majority of them female, were diagnosed with alopecia areata, totalis or universalis.

Time point here: patch test 2, 6 weeks after DPC sensitization. The treatment is: therapeutic diphenylcyclopropenone sensitization with weekly scalp DPC. This clonotype was counted ten times or more. CDR1 SGHTA and CDR2 FQGNSA come from the germline V gene. Trimming cost V 5 bases and J 6 bases; bases outside gene matches: 6. The length of the CDR3 is 15 residues. Individual cDNA molecules (in the library) carried attached unique molecular identifiers. Authors' analysis steps: Per sample, the median was around 96,000 TCRs, with values from around 24,000 to 710,000. From the RACE reads, TCRdb called clonotypes with MiXCR, one entry per CDR3 protein. TCRdb's processing, not the study's, gives the V and J calls here. In the table there are a few hundred thousand distinct CDR3 sequences, more than 5% of which are singletons.

Here the sequenced sample was whole blood, taken in connection with sensitization to the hapten diphenylcyclopropenone (DPC). This chain links TRBV7-2 with TRBJ1-6, with 8 bases identical to TRBD1. This TCR was recovered from a woman younger than 35 with alopecia areata. Some clones in this sample may be carry-over from other donors' samples. The CDR3 sequence: CASSQGQGINSPLHF. The CDR3 coding sequence is TGTGCCAGCAGCCAAGGACAGGGAATTAATTCACCCCTCCACTTT.